These T cell receptor beta chains were read from a single sample in a study of beta chain features in type 1 diabetes. The assay was immunoSEQ multiplex PCR, and TCRdb's table has in-frame clones only and misses some. The sample includes 900,000 or so clones, 17% of them seen just once. The sequenced material came from naive CD4+ T cells from blood. These receptors were taken from a woman aged 18-30 years in good health. Each CDR3 is given with its conserved first and last residue. A D gene is named only where the DNA matches it firmly. Size tells how often a clone was seen (once, few, many) or the class of an expanded clone, and some rows leave it out.

clone_size j_call v_call d_call cdr3_nt cdr3_aa
. TRBJ1-2 TRBV7-9 . TGTGCCAGCAGCTACAGGGTTGACAGCTACACCTTC CASSYRVDSYTF
. TRBJ2-7 TRBV21-1 . TGTGCCAGCAGCAAAGTCTATGGCAAGGGACAGAGTAATAACTACGAGCAGTACTTC CASSKVYGKGQSNNYEQYF
. TRBJ2-2 TRBV25-1 . TGTGCCAGCAGGGGGACCGGGGAGCTGTTTTTT CASRGTGELFF
. TRBJ1-1 TRBV19 . TGTGCCAGTACCACCTGGGCAGGTACGAGGAGGGGGGGTGAAGCTTTCTTT CASTTWAGTRRGGEAFF
. TRBJ2-7 TRBV10-3 . TGTGCCATCAGTGAAACTCCATACGAGCAGTACTTC CAISETPYEQYF
few TRBJ2-3 TRBV2 TRBD1 TGTGCCACGACCGCAGGGGCAACAGGGGGGCGCCGGTATTTT CATTAGATGGRRYF
. TRBJ2-7 TRBV28 . TGTGCCAGCAGTCCTACCAAGTGGCCCCTCTCCTACGAGCAGTACTTC CASSPTKWPLSYEQYF
few TRBJ2-5 TRBV6-6 . TGTGCCAGCAGCGGACAGCAAGAGACCCAGTACTTC CASSGQQETQYF
. TRBJ2-7 TRBV11-2 . TGTGCCAGCAGCTTAGAGCCCTGGTACGAGCAGTACTTC CASSLEPWYEQYF
. TRBJ2-1 TRBV28 . TGTGCCAGCAGGCAATCCTACAATGAGCAGTTCTTC CASRQSYNEQFF
. TRBJ2-1 TRBV20-1 . TGCAGTGCTAGTCAGTACAATGAGCAGTTCTTC CSASQYNEQFF
. TRBJ2-1 TRBV4-1 . TGCGCCAGCAGCCAAGATCGCACAGCGCCTTACAATGAGCAGTTCTTC CASSQDRTAPYNEQFF
few TRBJ2-7 TRBV10-3 . TGTGCCATCAGTCGGGACGGCTCCTACGAGCAGTACTTC CAISRDGSYEQYF
few TRBJ2-6 TRBV7-9 . TGTGCCAGCAGCTTAGTTAGCTCTGGGGCCAACGTCCTGACTTTC CASSLVSSGANVLTF
. TRBJ2-6 TRBV28 . TGTGCCAGCAGTTTCTGGCGGACAAGCTCTGGGGCCAACGTCCTGACTTTC CASSFWRTSSGANVLTF
. TRBJ2-2 TRBV19 . TGTGCCAGTAGTATAGAGGGGAGATCCGGGGAGCTGTTTTTT CASSIEGRSGELFF
few TRBJ1-1 TRBV7-9 TRBD1 TGTGCCAGCAGAGGACAGGGGTTGAACACTGAAGCTTTCTTT CASRGQGLNTEAFF
. TRBJ2-5 TRBV29-1 . TGCAGCGTTGAAATTGTCCAAGAGACCCAGTACTTC CSVEIVQETQYF
few TRBJ1-4 TRBV28 TRBD1 TGTGCCAGCAGTCCCCCAAGGTCTGGGACAGGGAAAGAAAAACTGTTTTTT CASSPPRSGTGKEKLFF
few TRBJ2-5 TRBV6-6 . TGTGCCAGCAGTTCACAGGAAGAGACCCAGTACTTC CASSSQEETQYF
few TRBJ2-1 TRBV7-9 TRBD1 TGTGCCAGCAGCCTGAGGGGGCACAATGAGCAGTTCTTC CASSLRGHNEQFF
. TRBJ2-3 TRBV5-1 . TGCGCCAGCAGCTTACGGACAGACACAGATACGCAGTATTTT CASSLRTDTDTQYF
once TRBJ1-2 TRBV19 . TGTGCCAGTACCCACGGACAGCGAACGGGCTACACCTTC CASTHGQRTGYTF
few TRBJ2-5 TRBV4-2 . TGTGCCAGCAGCCAACCACGAGGGGACCAAGAGACCCAGTACTTC CASSQPRGDQETQYF
. TRBJ2-6 TRBV4-2 . TGTGCCAGCAGCCAAGATACGGTAAGGGTTGGGGCCAACGTCCTGACTTTC CASSQDTVRVGANVLTF
. TRBJ2-7 TRBV5-1 . TGCGCCAGCAGCTTGGAAGGCTCCTACGAGCAGTACTTC CASSLEGSYEQYF
few TRBJ2-5 TRBV28 TRBD2 TGTGCCAGCAGTTTTTCCGTTGGGGGGGTTGAGACCCAGTACTTC CASSFSVGGVETQYF
few TRBJ1-3 TRBV7-2 . TGTGCCAGCAGCTTAGATGGGAACACCATATATTTT CASSLDGNTIYF
few TRBJ2-3 TRBV5-1 TRBD2 TGCGCCAGCAGCTTGTTGGCTAGCGGGAGTCTCACAGATACGCAGTATTTT CASSLLASGSLTDTQYF
. TRBJ2-7 TRBV10-3 TRBD1 TGTGCCATCAGTGGCCCGGGACAGGGGGCCGAGCAGTACTTC CAISGPGQGAEQYF
. TRBJ1-2 TRBV29-1 . TGCAGCGTTGAAAGATCCGCCGGCGGCTACACCTTC CSVERSAGGYTF
. TRBJ1-3 TRBV9 . TGTGCCAGCAGCGTCCCAGAGTCTGGAAACACCATATATTTT CASSVPESGNTIYF
. TRBJ2-2 TRBV2 TRBD1 TGTGCCAGCAAACGGACAGGGGAGCGGGAGCTGTTTTTT CASKRTGERELFF
. TRBJ2-3 TRBV6-5 TRBD2 TGTGCCAGCAGGGTGGGAGGGACAGATACGCAGTATTTT CASRVGGTDTQYF
. TRBJ2-7 TRBV2 TRBD2 TGTGCCAGCAAGTACCTGGGCGGGGGCGAGCAGTACTTC CASKYLGGGEQYF
few TRBJ2-2 TRBV6-5 . TGTGCCAGCAGTTACTCGATGTCTAACACCGGGGAGCTGTTTTTT CASSYSMSNTGELFF
. TRBJ1-5 TRBV7-2 . TGTGCCAGCAGCTACGACAGCAATCAGCCCCAGCATTTT CASSYDSNQPQHF